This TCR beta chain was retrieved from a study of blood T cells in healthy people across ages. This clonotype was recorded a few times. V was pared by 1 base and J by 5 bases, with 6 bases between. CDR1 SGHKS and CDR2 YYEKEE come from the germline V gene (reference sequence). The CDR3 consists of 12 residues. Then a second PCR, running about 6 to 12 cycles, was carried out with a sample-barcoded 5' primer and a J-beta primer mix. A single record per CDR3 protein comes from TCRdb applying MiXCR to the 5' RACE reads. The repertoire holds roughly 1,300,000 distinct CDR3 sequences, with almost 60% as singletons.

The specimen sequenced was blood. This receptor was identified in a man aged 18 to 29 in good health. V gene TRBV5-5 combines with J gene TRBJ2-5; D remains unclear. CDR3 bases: TGTGCCAGCAGCTTGTGGACGGAGACCCAGTACTTC. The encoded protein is CASSLWTETQYF. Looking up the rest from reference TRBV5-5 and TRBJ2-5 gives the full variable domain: DAGVTQSPTHLIKTRGQQVTLRCSPISGHKSVSWYQQVLGQGPQFIFQYYEKEERGRGNFPDRFSARQFPNYSSELNVNALLLGDSALYLCASSLWTETQYFGPGTRLLVL.